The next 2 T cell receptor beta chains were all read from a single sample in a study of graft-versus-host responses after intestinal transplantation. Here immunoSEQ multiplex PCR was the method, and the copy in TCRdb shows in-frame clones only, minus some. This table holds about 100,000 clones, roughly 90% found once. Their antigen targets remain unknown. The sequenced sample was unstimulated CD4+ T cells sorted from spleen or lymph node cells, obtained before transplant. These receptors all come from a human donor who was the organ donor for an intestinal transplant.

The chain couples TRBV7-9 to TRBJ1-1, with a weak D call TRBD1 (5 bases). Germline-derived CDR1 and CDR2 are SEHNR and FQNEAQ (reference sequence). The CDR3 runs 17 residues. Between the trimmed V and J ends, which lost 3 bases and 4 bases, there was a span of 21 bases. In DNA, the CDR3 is TGTGCCAGCAGCTTCGGGCAGGGTAATGAAGCTTTCACTGAAGCTTTCTTT. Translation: CASSFGQGNEAFTEAFF.

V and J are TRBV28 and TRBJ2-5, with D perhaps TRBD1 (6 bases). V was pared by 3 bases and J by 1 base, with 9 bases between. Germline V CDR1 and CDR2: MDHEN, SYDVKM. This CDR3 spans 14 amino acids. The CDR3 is CASSLWDTQETQYF. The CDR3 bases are TGTGCCAGCAGTTTGTGGGACACCCAAGAGACCCAGTACTTC.